This T cell receptor beta chain came from a study of CD8 T cells in ankylosing spondylitis (dated by TCRdb to about 2017). General notes on the study: To find TCR variants linked to disease, the study profiled T cell receptor beta repertoires in ankylosing spondylitis patients and healthy donors. Peripheral blood was sampled, and synovial fluid was additionally collected from ankylosing spondylitis patients. The full study cohort comprised 25 or so ankylosing spondylitis patients and 110 or so healthy donors. General study outcomes and caveats: The disease-linked clones had a CD8+ phenotype and were found at relatively low frequencies in peripheral blood. Significant enrichment of the disease-linked clones was reported in matched synovial fluid samples from ankylosing spondylitis patients. Blood from ankylosing spondylitis patients appeared to be characterized by a TCR beta motif composed of several highly homologous amino acid variants. Some motif variants were previously reported in synovial fluid and blood of reactive arthritis patients, suggesting common disease-initiation mechanisms.

From the germline V gene (reference sequence), CDR1 is SEHNR and CDR2 is FQNEAQ. The CDR3 starts with the cysteine, ends with the phenylalanine, and has 15 residues. Only the CDR3 DNA stays, 45 bases, in frame from base 1. V ends up 3 bases short and J 6 bases short, with an unmatched junction base count of 5. The reads were generated on an Illumina HiSeq 2500. Quantitative 5'-RACE with molecular barcodes was the method used to prepare the TCR beta libraries. The paper's data handling went like this. To identify disease-linked TCR variants, a new computational method was used, one built on a probabilistic model of VDJ rearrangement. TCRdb took the public reads, trimmed them with fastp at Q25, ran MiXCR for clone calling and kept in-frame beta chains. Records with the same CDR3 protein are collapsed into one entry carrying the most frequent genes and DNA. The V and J calls were not made by the authors but by TCRdb's processing. For this sample the table gives 100,000 to 150,000 distinct CDR3 sequences, of which 17% were detected only once. The ten most abundant clones make up approximately 30% of the sample.

This clonotype was detected a few times. The antigen it recognizes is unknown. No much larger clone exists at a distance of one base, and base qualities are not known. The receptor was isolated from a male donor with ankylosing spondylitis. Specimen: blood, either unsorted or a sorted T cell fraction (not recorded which). The chain was built from TRBV7-9 and TRBJ2-1; 10 bases in between match TRBD1. The CDR3: CASSLGQGRTNEQFF. The DNA is as follows: TGTGCCAGCAGCTTGGGACAGGGGCGAACCAATGAGCAGTTCTTC. Reference TRBV7-9 and TRBJ2-1 genes cover what lies past the CDR3, so the full variable domain is DTGVSQNPRHKITKRGQNVTFRCDPISEHNRLYWYRQTLGQGPEFLTYFQNEAQLEKSRLLSDRFSAERPKGSFSTLEIQRTEQGDSAMYLCASSLGQGRTNEQFFGPGTRLTVL.